A selection of T cell receptor beta chains follows, all from one sample in a study of cytomegalovirus exposure and HLA in healthy donors. Here immunoSEQ multiplex PCR was the method, and the copy in TCRdb shows in-frame clones only, minus some. The data hold roughly 180,000 clones, with 78% observed a single time. Sequenced input: PBMCs. All receptors come from a female donor in good health and CMV-seronegative. Both conserved end residues are trimmed from each CDR3. The D gene is left open where the match is weak. The size field is filled for only some rows; it gives once, few, many or a size class.

v_gene,j_gene,abundance,d_gene,CDR3aa
TRBV7-9,TRBJ1-4,-,-,SSSLAGARRGGKLF
TRBV21-1,TRBJ2-5,-,-,ASSIPDRRYLGEAQY
TRBV4-1,TRBJ2-1,-,-,ASSQEDNYNEQF
TRBV5-4,TRBJ1-2,-,TRBD1,ASSVRTGQSYGYT
TRBV5-6,TRBJ2-7,few,-,ASSEAGGSSYEQY
TRBV7-9,TRBJ2-7,few,-,ASSPVYEQY
TRBV7-9,TRBJ2-5,-,-,ASSFSVIRVQETQY
TRBV28,TRBJ1-1,-,TRBD1,ASLKLGTVYAF
TRBV7-6,TRBJ2-5,-,TRBD2,ASSVGGGDQETQY
TRBV6-1,TRBJ2-7,-,TRBD1,ASRTGGRGYEQY
TRBV4-1,TRBJ2-7,few,TRBD2,ASSQEWTSGTYEQY
TRBV7-9,TRBJ2-2,-,TRBD1,SSSLTGAITGELF
TRBV6-5,TRBJ2-6,-,-,ASRTGGQKNVLT
TRBV11-2,TRBJ1-2,-,-,ASSQFGRKANYGYT
TRBV19,TRBJ2-1,-,-,ASTTYGVGSSYNEQF
TRBV30,TRBJ1-4,-,-,ACTGLVNEKLF
TRBV4-2,TRBJ2-7,-,TRBD2,ASSQEGGQVRSEQY
TRBV2,TRBJ1-4,-,-,ASRGGSSNEKLF
TRBV5-1,TRBJ2-5,-,TRBD1,ASADRGRGKTQY
TRBV30,TRBJ1-2,-,TRBD1,AGPQGASNYGYT
TRBV5-4,TRBJ2-2,-,-,ASSLAVEGTGELF
TRBV6-6,TRBJ2-5,-,TRBD2,ASSYLAVETQY
TRBV18,TRBJ2-7,-,TRBD1,ASSFGQGASYEQY
TRBV9,TRBJ1-2,-,-,ASSVGAGTNYGYT
TRBV2,TRBJ2-5,-,-,ASSTPVETQY
TRBV5-1,TRBJ2-7,-,-,ASSRDNEQY
TRBV6-5,TRBJ2-2,-,-,ASSTSHTGELF
TRBV9,TRBJ1-2,few,TRBD1,ASSAPVGQHTNYGYT
TRBV29-1,TRBJ2-7,-,TRBD2,SARPGGDPRGEQY
TRBV19,TRBJ1-2,once,TRBD1,ASTPQGDIGGYT
TRBV6-1,TRBJ1-4,-,-,ASSVSGHTNEKLF
TRBV12-5,TRBJ2-7,-,-,ASGPVYEQY
TRBV7-2,TRBJ1-1,many,-,ASSSHQGINTEAF
TRBV5-1,TRBJ2-3,-,TRBD2,ASSIETSGRSADTQY
TRBV5-6,TRBJ2-1,-,-,ASSFIAIQYNEQF
TRBV27,TRBJ2-1,-,TRBD2,ASSLRAGGGNEQF
TRBV10-3,TRBJ2-1,-,-,AISLTGASGRGSYNEQF
TRBV15,TRBJ2-4,few,TRBD2,ATSSPGLESHAKNIQY
TRBV4-2,TRBJ2-5,-,TRBD1,ASSRGTGEEETQY
TRBV27,TRBJ2-7,-,-,ASSSLLGTTGEQY
TRBV7-9,TRBJ2-5,-,TRBD2,ASIMAGGAETQY
TRBV7-9,TRBJ1-1,-,-,ASSHRNTEAF
TRBV9,TRBJ1-1,-,TRBD1,ASSGNRGAEAF
TRBV19,TRBJ2-3,-,-,ASNFGGRGTDTQY
TRBV29-1,TRBJ2-3,-,TRBD2,SVETGGFTDTQY
TRBV2,TRBJ1-4,-,TRBD1,ASSDRTGTNSRDEKLF
TRBV5-1,TRBJ2-5,-,-,ASSLVSAEEEIQY
TRBV11-3,TRBJ2-2,few,-,ASSQEPPGELF
TRBV27,TRBJ2-7,few,-,ASSWGSGEFYEQY
TRBV6-1,TRBJ2-2,-,TRBD2,ASSWGRDTGELF